Described below is a single TCR beta chain sequence and its context. As yet, its antigen is unknown. The sample comes from a study of shared clonotypes between healthy human individuals. Study-level background: Contributing individuals were two females and three males aged 18 to 49. Used for every donor were three CD4 naive, three CD4 memory, two CD8 naive and one CD8 memory plate.

Whole-study results and caveats: Generally, naive subsets (rather than memory subsets) showed larger estimated richness.

Looked up from germline, CDR1 is LNHNV and CDR2 is YYDKDF (reference sequence). Trimming at V came to 7 bases and at J to 4 bases, leaving 10 bases not matched to a gene. This CDR3 contains 16 residues. CD45RO-negative cells were positively selected for CCR7, leaving out terminally differentiated effector memory CD45RA+ cells. Sequencing was performed with immunoSEQ multiplex PCR; in TCRdb, only in-frame clones are kept and a portion is missing. In the table there are roughly 2.1 million clones, just over 90% of which are singletons. V is TRBV15 and J is TRBJ1-5; 10 bases map to TRBD1. The receptor was derived from a man aged 18-30 years in good health. Some clones in this sample may be carry-over from other donors' samples. Sequenced input: naive CD8+ T cells from PBMCs. CDR3: CATTNSGTGENQPQHF. The CDR3, as DNA: TGTGCCACCACAAACTCCGGGACAGGGGAGAATCAGCCCCAGCATTTT.